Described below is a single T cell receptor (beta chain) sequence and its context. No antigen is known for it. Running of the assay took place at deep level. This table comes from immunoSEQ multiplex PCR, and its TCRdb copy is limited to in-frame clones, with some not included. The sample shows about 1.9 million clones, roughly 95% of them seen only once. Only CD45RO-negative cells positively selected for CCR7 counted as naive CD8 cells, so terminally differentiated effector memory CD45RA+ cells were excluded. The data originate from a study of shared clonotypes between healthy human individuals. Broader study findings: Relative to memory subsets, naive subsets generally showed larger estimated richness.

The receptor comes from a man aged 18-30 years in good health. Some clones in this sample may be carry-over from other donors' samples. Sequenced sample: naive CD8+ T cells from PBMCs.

CDR3 sequence reads: CAQAAGDSTDTQYF. DNA of the CDR3: TGTGCCCAGGCGGCAGGGGATAGCACAGATACGCAGTATTTT. The chain employs TRBV30 and TRBJ2-3; possible D gene TRBD1, 6 bases. The CDR3 sequence is 14 residues long. The V end lost 8 bases, the J end lost 0 bases, and 15 bases lay between the germline ends. Germline CDR1 GTSNPN, CDR2 SVGIG (reference sequence).